This passage covers 10 T cell receptor beta chains from one sample sequenced in a study of cytotoxic CD8 clonotypes in ibrutinib-treated CLL. TCRdb's copy holds only in-frame clones and misses some; the assay was immunoSEQ multiplex PCR. The sample includes some 76,000 clones, around four fifths of them seen just once. Sequences were derived from PBMCs, sampled after 24 months of ibrutinib treatment. These receptors were taken from a human donor with chronic lymphocytic leukemia.

The chain employs TRBV2 and TRBJ2-3, with D unclear. From germline, CDR1 is SNHLY and CDR2 FYNNEI. This CDR3 spans 12 amino acids. Trimming left V 3 bases short and J 2 bases short, with 3 bases between. CDR3 bases: TGTGCCAGCAGTGAGACCACAGATACGCAGTATTTT. Protein: CASSETTDTQYF. Full variable domain (rest looked up from reference TRBV2 and TRBJ2-3): EPEVTQTPSHQVTQMGQEVILRCVPISNHLYFYWYRQILGQKVEFLVSFYNNEISEKSEIFDDQFSVERPDGSNFTLKIRSTKLEDSAMYFCASSETTDTQYFGPGTRLTVL.

The rearrangement uses TRBV7-9 and TRBJ2-5; 9 bases map to TRBD1. J lost 5 bases, V lost 5 bases, and 3 bases had no gene match. The CDR3 has 13 residues. The V gene's germline CDR1 is SEHNR and CDR2 FQNEAQ (reference sequence). The CDR3 spells CASSTGGLETQYF. The DNA of the CDR3 is TGTGCCAGCAGCACAGGGGGCTTGGAGACCCAGTACTTC.

CDR3 sequence (DNA): TGTGCCAGCAGCTTAGCAACCTCTAGCGCAGCTACCTACGAGCAGTACTTC. Translating it yields CASSLATSSAATYEQYF. The chain has TRBV7-8 and TRBJ2-7, with D possibly being TRBD2 (6 bases). This CDR3 is 17 amino acids long. The V gene's germline CDR1 is SGHVS and CDR2 FQNEAQ. The V end was cut by 0 bases, the J end by 2 bases, with 17 bases between.

This clone was seen once. The chain links TRBV29-1 to TRBJ2-3; D is ambiguous. The V end lost 4 bases, the J end lost 1 base, and 6 bases lay between the germline ends. CDR3 length equals 12 residues. Germline V lookup: CDR1 SQVTM, CDR2 ANQGSEA. In nucleotides, the CDR3 is TGCAGCGTTGGTGAGGGCACAGATACGCAGTATTTT. Translation: CSVGEGTDTQYF.

J is TRBJ2-2 and V is TRBV28; D not certain. There are 16 residues in the CDR3. The germline V gene encodes CDR1 MDHEN and CDR2 SYDVKM. V shed 2 bases and J shed 3 bases, with 13 bases lying between them. CDR3 sequence (DNA): TGTGCCAGCAGTTTAGAAGGGTTCGGATACACCGGGGAGCTGTTTTTT. The encoded protein is CASSLEGFGYTGELFF.

J is TRBJ2-3 and V is TRBV18, with 10 bases that match TRBD2. This CDR3 contains 13 residues. Germline V CDR1 and CDR2: KGHSH, LQKENI. CDR3 nucleotides: TGTAAAACAACTAGCGGGGTCACAGATACGCAGTATTTT. The encoded protein is CKTTSGVTDTQYF.

The chain employs TRBV21-1 and TRBJ2-1; TRBD2 was called by the table and not checked on the DNA. TRBV21-1 is designated a pseudogene. This CDR3 contains 18 residues. In DNA form, the CDR3 reads TGTGCCAGCAGCAGACAAGGGTCCGTTGCGGGAGTAGGTAATGAGCAGTTCTTC. Residues: CASSRQGSVAGVGNEQFF.

The chain couples TRBV6-6 to TRBJ2-7; 7 bases agree with TRBD2. J gave up 7 bases and V 2 bases, and 8 bases lay outside the gene matches. The CDR3 sequence is 14 residues long. Germline V gene sequence: CDR1 MNHNY, CDR2 SVGAGI (reference sequence). As DNA, the CDR3 is TGTGCCAGCAGTTACGGCGGGAGCCTAGAAGAGCAGTACTTC. Translation gives CASSYGGSLEEQYF.

The rearrangement links TRBV7-3 to TRBJ2-6; 9 bases are a match to TRBD1. The trim removed 5 bases at V and 4 bases at J, leaving 15 bases unmatched. Germline V gives CDR1 SGHTA, CDR2 FQGTGA. The CDR3 sequence is 19 residues long. DNA of the CDR3: TGTGCCAGCAGCCCTAGCTCCGGGACAGGGCGTCCCGGGGCCAACGTCCTGACTTTC. This translates into CASSPSSGTGRPGANVLTF.

The V and J genes are TRBV7-2 and TRBJ2-1; D unresolved. The germline V and J ends were trimmed by 1 base and 6 bases, with 10 bases remaining between them. The CDR3 has 14 amino acids. Germline CDR1 and CDR2: SGHTA and FQGNSA. The CDR3 nucleotides read TGTGCCAGCAGCTTAGGTGATGTGGGCAATGAGCAGTTCTTC. Its translation: CASSLGDVGNEQFF.